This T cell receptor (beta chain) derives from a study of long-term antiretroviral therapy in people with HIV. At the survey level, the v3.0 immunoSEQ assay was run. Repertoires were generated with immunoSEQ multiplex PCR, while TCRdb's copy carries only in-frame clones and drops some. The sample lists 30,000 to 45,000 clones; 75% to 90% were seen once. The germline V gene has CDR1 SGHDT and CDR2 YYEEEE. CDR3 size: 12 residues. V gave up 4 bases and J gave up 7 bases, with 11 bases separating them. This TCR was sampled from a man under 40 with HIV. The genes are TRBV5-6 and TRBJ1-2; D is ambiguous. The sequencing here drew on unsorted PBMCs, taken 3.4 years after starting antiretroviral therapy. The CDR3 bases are TGTGCCAGCAGCCTAACCCAAAGTGGCTACACCTTC. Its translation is CASSLTQSGYTF.